A single sample gave rise to the 7 T cell receptor beta chains below, sequenced in a study of shared clonotypes between healthy human individuals. The method was immunoSEQ multiplex PCR; TCRdb's version includes in-frame clones alone and lacks a portion of them. The data contain roughly 2 million clones, about 95% of them singletons. Naive CD8 cells lacked CD45RO, underwent positive selection for CCR7 and left out terminally differentiated effector memory CD45RA+ cells. The sequenced sample consisted of naive CD8+ T cells sorted from blood. The receptor source for this set is a man aged 18 to 35 in good health.

This sequence joins TRBV4-1 and TRBJ1-1; the D gene is possibly TRBD1 (6 bases). V was pared by 1 base and J by 6 bases, with 18 bases between. Germline V gene sequence: CDR1 MGHRA, CDR2 YSYEKL. The CDR3 runs to 16 residues. CDR3 in DNA: TGCGCCAGCAGCCAAGGGGAGGGTACAGGGCTCTCTGAAGCTTTCTTT. This sequence encodes CASSQGEGTGLSEAFF.

The chain couples TRBV5-1 to TRBJ2-3; 13 positions agree with TRBD2. Germline-derived CDR1 and CDR2 are SGHRS and YFSETQ. The junction had 6 bases not matched to a gene; V was cut back by 0 bases and J by 2 bases. The CDR3 is 18 residues long. CDR3 loop: CASSLGLAGGLLTDTQYF. CDR3 coding DNA: TGCGCCAGCAGCTTGGGACTAGCGGGAGGACTACTCACAGATACGCAGTATTTT.

V and J are TRBV6-5 and TRBJ2-1; 12 bases map to TRBD2. The CDR3 is 14 amino acids. Losses at the gene ends were 0 bases for V and 9 bases for J; bases not matched to a gene: 0. Germline assignment: CDR1 MNHEY and CDR2 SVGAGI. The CDR3 loop reads CASSYSGLAGEQFF. In nucleotides, the CDR3 is TGTGCCAGCAGTTACTCGGGACTAGCGGGTGAGCAGTTCTTC.

CDR3: CASSDPGWEQYF. Written as DNA, the CDR3 is TGTGCCAGCAGTGATCCGGGATGGGAGCAGTACTTC. The rearrangement joins TRBV6-7 to TRBJ2-7; D is possibly TRBD2 (5 bases). TRBV6-7 is reported as an ORF; its role is uncertain. The V end was cut by 5 bases, the J end by 7 bases, with 12 bases between. The CDR3 has 12 amino acids.

There are a few counts of this clone. The chain has TRBV2 and TRBJ1-3, with a possible D match to TRBD1 (6 bases). The CDR3 is 14 residues long. Germline V gene data show CDR1 as SNHLY and CDR2 as FYNNEI. The V gene lost 5 bases and the J gene lost 1 base, with 9 bases spanning the gap. In nucleotides, the CDR3 is TGTGCCAGCAGTCCCGGACAGTCTGGAAACACCATATATTTT. This encodes CASSPGQSGNTIYF.

This clone was seen once. V usage is TRBV11-2 and J usage is TRBJ2-7, with 14 bases fitting TRBD2. The length of the CDR3 is 19 residues. Germline V gene data show CDR1 as SGHAT and CDR2 as FQNNGV. With V trimmed by 5 bases and J by 4 bases, 16 bases remained unmatched. The CDR3 reads CASSPRTSGGPYGIYEQYF. The CDR3 DNA reads TGTGCCAGCAGCCCTAGGACTAGCGGGGGGCCCTACGGTATTTACGAGCAGTACTTC. The full variable domain, with the rest looked up from reference TRBV11-2 and TRBJ2-7, is EAGVAQSPRYKIIEKRQSVAFWCNPISGHATLYWYQQILGQGPKLLIQFQNNGVVDDSQLPKDRFSAERLKGVDSTLKIQPAKLEDSAVYLCASSPRTSGGPYGIYEQYFGPGTRLTVT.

The chain is built from TRBV19 and TRBJ2-7; 9 bases align to TRBD1. The junction had 7 bases not matched to a gene; V was cut back by 4 bases and J by 6 bases. Germline loops: CDR1 LNHDA, CDR2 SQIVND (reference sequence). CDR3 length: 14 amino acids. For the CDR3, the DNA is TGTGCCAGTAGTACAAGAGTGGACAGGGGCGAGCAGTACTTC. This gives the protein CASSTRVDRGEQYF.